Listed here are 30 T cell receptor beta chains from one sample, sequenced in a study of glioma-infiltrating T cells after dendritic cell vaccination (dated by TCRdb to the mid-2010s). The library came from the immunoSEQ multiplex PCR assay. TCRdb took this table from immuneACCESS and kept in-frame rearrangements with V and J called. Such tables lack part of the clones; where checked against another copy, unresolved V genes explain under half of the gap, and the rest is unexplained. The sample profile shows 90,000 or so clones; more than 75% of them were found once. Together, the top ten hold around 2.9% of the sample. The sample in question was blood, obtained before dendritic cell vaccination. These receptors were collected from a human donor with glioblastoma.

This clone was recorded only once. This chain joins TRBV7-9 and TRBJ2-2; 9 nucleotides align to TRBD1. This CDR3 has 15 residues. The germline V gene has CDR1 SEHNR and CDR2 FQNEAQ (reference sequence). V shed 5 bases, J shed 1 base, and the junction held 2 bases outside the gene matches. The CDR3 coding sequence is TGTGCCAGCAGCACGGGACAGGGGAACACCGGGGAGCTGTTTTTT. It yields the protein CASSTGQGNTGELFF.

The chain employs TRBV6-5 and TRBJ2-3, with D tentatively TRBD2 (6 bases). The V end was cut by 0 bases, the J end by 6 bases, with 13 bases between. There are 15 residues in the CDR3. Per the germline V gene, CDR1 is MNHEY and CDR2 is SVGAGI. As DNA, the CDR3 is TGTGCCAGCAGTTACTCTTCACTAGCCTGGGATACGCAGTATTTT. This codes for CASSYSSLAWDTQYF.

CDR3 bases: TGTGCCAGCTCACCCGGACTAGCAAATACGCAGTATTTT. Amino acid sequence: CASSPGLANTQYF. The chain couples TRBV18 to TRBJ2-3, with TRBD2 matching over 8 bases. The CDR3 has 13 amino acids. Germline V lookup: CDR1 KGHSH, CDR2 LQKENI. V shed 3 bases, J shed 7 bases, and the junction held 3 bases outside the gene matches.

The chain carries TRBV14 and TRBJ1-5; maybe TRBD1 (6 bases). Germline V lookup: CDR1 SGHDN, CDR2 FVKESK. The CDR3 has 13 residues. Between the trimmed V and J ends, which lost 0 bases and 9 bases, there was a span of 9 bases. As DNA, the CDR3 is TGTGCCAGCAGCCAAGAATGGGGGCTGCCCCAGCATTTT. Its translation: CASSQEWGLPQHF.

This sequence joins TRBV5-7 and TRBJ2-5; 7 bases are a match to TRBD1. The J call may be in error: the DNA end matches TRBJ2-7 better. TRBV5-7 is an open reading frame, and its role is uncertain. This CDR3 has 13 residues. In DNA form, the CDR3 reads TGTGCCAGCATCCGACAGGGCTCCTACGAGCAGTACTTC. This gives the protein CASIRQGSYEQYF.

A few counts support this clone. The chain employs TRBV27 and TRBJ2-6; the match to TRBD1 covers 9 bases. The germline V gene encodes CDR1 MNHEY and CDR2 SMNVEV (reference sequence). The CDR3 totals 15 residues. V lost 6 bases to trimming and J lost 3 bases; unmatched junction nucleotides: 3. The CDR3 region has the DNA TGTGCCAGCAGAACAGGGGGCAATGGGGCCAACGTCCTGACTTTC. Translated, it gives CASRTGGNGANVLTF. The complete variable domain, with remaining parts taken from reference TRBV27 and TRBJ2-6, reads EAQVTQNPRYLITVTGKKLTVTCSQNMNHEYMSWYRQDPGLGLRQIYYSMNVEVTDKGDVPEGYKVSRKEKRNFPLILESPSPNQTSLYFCASRTGGNGANVLTFGAGSRLTVL.

This clone was detected once. Other DNA sequences in this sample translate to the same CDR3. The gene calls are TRBV29-1 and TRBJ1-2; 11 bases line up with TRBD1. Per germline, CDR1 SQVTM and CDR2 ANQGSEA. This CDR3 is built from 13 residues. J gave up 3 bases and V 6 bases, and 3 bases lay outside the gene matches. CDR3 residues: CSVRDRGDYGYTF. CDR3 nucleotide sequence: TGCAGCGTCAGGGACAGGGGGGACTATGGCTACACCTTC.

The chain is built from TRBV19 and TRBJ1-5; 7 nucleotides line up with TRBD1. Germline values: CDR1 LNHDA, CDR2 SQIVND (reference sequence). The CDR3 runs 13 residues. With 7 bases clipped from V and 7 bases from J, the junction kept 7 bases outside the gene matches. CDR3 residues: CASKGQGGQPQHF. CDR3 coding DNA: TGTGCCAGTAAGGGGCAGGGGGGCCAGCCCCAGCATTTT.

The genes are TRBV5-6 and TRBJ2-3; 7 nucleotides match TRBD2. Per the germline V gene, CDR1 is SGHDT and CDR2 is YYEEEE. Unmatched junction bases numbered 6, after V lost 0 bases and J lost 2 bases. The CDR3 is 16 amino acids. The CDR3 is CASSLEASGNTDTQYF. DNA for the CDR3: TGTGCCAGCAGCTTGGAGGCTAGCGGCAACACAGATACGCAGTATTTT.

In DNA form, the CDR3 reads TGTGCCAGCAGTTTACTAGCATGGAACACCGGGGAGCTGTTTTTT. Translation gives CASSLLAWNTGELFF. V gene TRBV27 combines with J gene TRBJ2-2; D is possibly TRBD2 (5 bases). Trimming pared 2 bases from V and 1 base from J, leaving 8 bases between. Per germline, CDR1 MNHEY and CDR2 SMNVEV (reference sequence). The CDR3 length is 15 residues.

The chain joins TRBV19 to TRBJ1-3; no clear D. The CDR3 is 13 amino acids. Germline values: CDR1 LNHDA, CDR2 SQIVND (reference sequence). Between the trimmed V and J ends, which lost 5 bases and 4 bases, there was a span of 9 bases. CDR3 in amino acids: CASSSEFGNTIYF. CDR3 DNA: TGTGCCAGTAGTTCGGAGTTCGGAAACACCATATATTTT.

The rearrangement joins TRBV7-9 to TRBJ1-5, with D maybe TRBD1 (6 bases). Trimming cost V 4 bases and J 10 bases, with 17 bases left between them. The germline gives CDR1 SEHNR, CDR2 FQNEAQ (reference sequence). This CDR3 is 14 amino acids long. CDR3 sequence (DNA): TGTGCCAGCAGCTCCCTCAGTGGGGGCTCTCCCCAGCATTTT. Its protein is CASSSLSGGSPQHF.

This clone was seen just once. V usage is TRBV10-2 and J usage is TRBJ1-5; D unresolved. The CDR3 is 16 residues long. The ends were cut back, 0 bases at V and 4 bases at J, with 13 bases in the middle. The germline CDR1 and CDR2 sequences are WSHSY and SAAADI. CDR3 amino acids: CASSESGYGGNQPQHF. CDR3 DNA: TGCGCCAGCAGTGAGTCAGGGTACGGAGGGAATCAGCCCCAGCATTTT.

This chain links TRBV5-4 with TRBJ2-7; possibly TRBD2 for D (6 bases). Germline V gives CDR1 SGHNT, CDR2 YYREEE (reference sequence). Trimming shortened V by 1 base and J by 0 bases, and 14 bases separated the two germline ends. This CDR3 is built from 16 residues. CDR3 region: CASSLYGGGLSYEQYF. CDR3 nucleotide sequence: TGTGCCAGCAGCTTGTACGGGGGAGGCCTCTCCTACGAGCAGTACTTC.

The gene calls are TRBV6-1 and TRBJ2-5; the D gene is possibly TRBD2 (6 bases). CDR1 MNHNS and CDR2 SASEGT come from the germline V gene. With 6 bases removed from V and 9 bases from J, the gap between germline ends came to 11 bases. This CDR3 is built from 11 residues. CDR3 amino acids: CASRIPGAQYF. As DNA, the CDR3 is TGTGCCAGCAGAATTCCGGGGGCCCAGTACTTC.

This sequence joins TRBV6-1 and TRBJ1-4, with a possible D match to TRBD1 (5 bases). The CDR3 runs 14 residues. Germline V gene data show CDR1 as MNHNS and CDR2 as SASEGT. V was cut by 1 base and J by 7 bases, with 10 bases left in between. As DNA, the CDR3 is TGTGCCAGCAGTGAAGGGGGCGCAGGTGAAAAACTGTTTTTT. Translated, it gives CASSEGGAGEKLFF.

The J gene is TRBJ2-7, the V gene TRBV29-1, with D possibly being TRBD2 (7 bases). This CDR3 is built from 13 residues. Looked up from germline, CDR1 is SQVTM and CDR2 is ANQGSEA. Trimming pared 4 bases from V and 1 base from J, leaving 11 bases between. In nucleotides, the CDR3 is TGCAGCGTTGCGGGGGGCGGGTCCTACGAGCAGTACTTC. Protein product: CSVAGGGSYEQYF.

This clone is a singleton in its sample. The chain recombines TRBV5-1 with TRBJ2-1; a possible D gene is TRBD2 (5 bases). In germline, CDR1 is SGHRS, CDR2 YFSETQ. V was clipped by 1 base and J by 0 bases, with 8 bases between them. The CDR3 contains 15 residues. CDR3 sequence (DNA): TGCGCCAGCAGCTTGTTGGGGAGCTCCTACAATGAGCAGTTCTTC. Amino acids: CASSLLGSSYNEQFF.

The chain has TRBV5-4 and TRBJ2-3; D is ambiguous. The CDR3 spans 15 residues. V lost 2 bases to trimming and J lost 2 bases, with 12 bases between them. In germline, CDR1 is SGHNT, CDR2 YYREEE (reference sequence). CDR3 region: CASSLAPLATDTQYF. CDR3 coding DNA: TGTGCCAGCAGCTTAGCTCCTTTAGCCACAGATACGCAGTATTTT.

The CDR3 DNA reads TGTGCCAGCAGCCCGGACAGGGTTTTTAATTCACCCCTCCACTTT. Translation gives CASSPDRVFNSPLHF. The chain carries TRBV5-5 and TRBJ1-6; TRBD1 agrees at 8 bases. J lost 6 bases, V lost 4 bases, and 6 bases had no gene match. Germline-derived CDR1 and CDR2 are SGHKS and YYEKEE (reference sequence). The CDR3 sequence is 15 residues long.

The chain recombines TRBV14 with TRBJ2-5; 7 bases line up with TRBD2. V was clipped by 3 bases and J by 2 bases; unmatched bases: 6. Per germline, CDR1 SGHDN and CDR2 FVKESK. The length of the CDR3 is 15 residues. CDR3 sequence reads: CASSHQRGGQETQYF. The CDR3 DNA follows: TGTGCCAGCAGCCACCAAAGGGGAGGGCAAGAGACCCAGTACTTC.

This chain uses TRBV5-6 with TRBJ2-5; 10 positions match TRBD2. The V gene end was trimmed by 4 bases and the J gene end by 1 base; junction bases not matched to a gene: 13. The CDR3 contains 18 residues. The germline V gene has CDR1 SGHDT and CDR2 YYEEEE. CDR3 loop: CASSQRLAGLDLQETQYF. The CDR3 bases are TGTGCCAGCAGCCAGAGACTAGCGGGTCTCGATCTCCAAGAGACCCAGTACTTC.

The chain uses TRBV2 and TRBJ2-3; no clear D gene. Trimming cost V 10 bases and J 0 bases, with 14 bases left between them. CDR1 SNHLY and CDR2 FYNNEI come from the germline V gene. The CDR3 has 14 amino acids. CDR3 coding DNA: TGTGCCACTCCTGGCGTACTAAGCACAGATACGCAGTATTTT. As protein: CATPGVLSTDTQYF.

In DNA, the CDR3 is TGTGCCAGCAGTTTGGGGCTCCACACCGGGGAGCTGTTTTTT. Its translation: CASSLGLHTGELFF. The V call is TRBV27, the J call TRBJ2-2, with D possibly matching TRBD1 (5 bases). V was clipped by 3 bases and J by 3 bases, with 8 bases between them. Looked up from germline, CDR1 is MNHEY and CDR2 is SMNVEV (reference sequence). This CDR3 comprises 14 residues.

A single count supports this clone. This chain joins TRBV9 and TRBJ2-7, with D possibly TRBD2 on 6 matching bases. CDR3 length equals 16 residues. The germline V gene has CDR1 SGDLS and CDR2 YYNGEE. Trimming pared 3 bases from V and 4 bases from J, leaving 20 bases between. In nucleotides, the CDR3 is TGTGCCAGCAGCGCTCCCCCAACCGCGGGGCCATACGAGCAGTACTTC. It translates to CASSAPPTAGPYEQYF. The full variable domain, completed using reference TRBV9 and TRBJ2-7, is DSGVTQTPKHLITATGQRVTLRCSPRSGDLSVYWYQQSLDQGLQFLIQYYNGEERAKGNILERFSAQQFPDLHSELNLSSLELGDSALYFCASSAPPTAGPYEQYFGPGTRLTVT.

This clone has only a few counts. The chain combines TRBV9 with TRBJ2-5, with TRBD1 identical over 10 bases. The end of the DNA aligns better with TRBJ2-7, so the J call may be wrong. The CDR3 has 17 amino acids. Germline V gives CDR1 SGDLS, CDR2 YYNGEE. The CDR3 loop reads CASSVALPGQGAYEQYF. Written as DNA, the CDR3 is TGTGCCAGCAGCGTAGCCCTACCCGGACAGGGGGCCTACGAGCAGTACTTC.

The rearrangement uses TRBV5-3 and TRBJ2-3; 9 nucleotides line up with TRBD1. TRBV5-3 is an open reading frame, and its role is uncertain. This CDR3 contains 13 residues. V shed 4 bases and J 6 bases; nucleotides not matched to a gene: 3. CDR3 region: CARSRQGGDTQYF. CDR3 DNA: TGTGCCAGAAGCAGACAGGGGGGGGATACGCAGTATTTT.

The genes are TRBV6-6 and TRBJ1-1, with 8 bases matching TRBD1. The germline V gene encodes CDR1 MNHNY and CDR2 SVGAGI (reference sequence). The V segment lost 6 bases and the J segment 4 bases; nucleotides outside the gene matches: 10. The CDR3 length is 15 residues. CDR3 nucleotide sequence: TGTGCCAGCAGCGACCGACAGGGGCTTACCACTGAAGCTTTCTTT. Amino acids: CASSDRQGLTTEAFF.

The V call is TRBV2, the J call TRBJ1-2; weak D call: TRBD1 (6 bases). This CDR3 contains 15 residues. Germline V CDR1 and CDR2: SNHLY, FYNNEI. Trimming took 1 base from V and 4 from J, leaving 13 bases between them. The CDR3 DNA reads TGTGCCAGCAGTGAAGGTCCCGGGGGGCCCTATGGCTACACCTTC. This encodes CASSEGPGGPYGYTF. Full variable domain (outside the CDR3, taken from reference TRBV2 and TRBJ1-2): EPEVTQTPSHQVTQMGQEVILRCVPISNHLYFYWYRQILGQKVEFLVSFYNNEISEKSEIFDDQFSVERPDGSNFTLKIRSTKLEDSAMYFCASSEGPGGPYGYTFGSGTRLTVV.

This chain links TRBV21-1 with TRBJ1-5; the D call in the table, TRBD1, was not verified against the DNA. TRBV21-1 is a pseudogene segment. This CDR3 spans 20 amino acids. This CDR3 is CASSADFLTGARTSNQPQHF. CDR3 coding DNA: TGTGCCAGCAGCGCAGACTTTTTGACAGGCGCCCGTACTAGCAATCAGCCCCAGCATTTT.